What follows is one T cell receptor beta chain and its context. This specimen belongs to a study of blood T cell repertoires in COVID-19. Some clones are missing from TCRdb's copy, which holds only in-frame ones; the method was immunoSEQ multiplex PCR. The data hold 100,000 to 120,000 clones, with roughly 87% observed a single time. Trimming shortened V by 5 bases and J by 4 bases, and 14 bases separated the two germline ends. CDR3 size: 15 residues. CDR1 and CDR2 from the germline V gene are SGHAT and FQNNGV. The material sequenced was peripheral blood. V usage is TRBV11-2 and J usage is TRBJ2-2, with D possibly being TRBD1 (6 bases). The clonotype was recovered from a human donor in a cohort sampled during active COVID-19. Here the CDR3 DNA reads TGTGCCAGCAGCCGCAGAACAGGGCTCACCGGGGAGCTGTTTTTT. This encodes CASSRRTGLTGELFF.